One and the same sample provided the 18 T cell receptor beta chains below, sequenced in a study of human T cells and chemical hapten exposure. Documented time point: patch test 1, 2 weeks after DPC sensitization. Treatment: therapeutic diphenylcyclopropenone sensitization with weekly scalp DPC. In TCRdb, the RACE reads were re-called with MiXCR into one record per CDR3 protein. The table shows tens of thousands of distinct CDR3 sequences, with approximately 10% occurring only once. The sequencing used whole blood, collected in connection with sensitization to the hapten diphenylcyclopropenone (DPC). Source of these receptors: a woman aged 60 to 75 with alopecia areata. Some clones in this sample may be carry-over from other donors' samples.

Ten or more counts support this clonotype. The chain employs TRBV29-1 and TRBJ1-1; D unclear. The CDR3 loop spans 14 amino acids. Trimming removed 3 bases at V and 1 base at J, with 12 bases between. The germline CDR1 and CDR2 sequences are SQVTM and ANQGSEA. CDR3: CSVDPSVPNTEAFF. CDR3 DNA: TGCAGCGTTGACCCGTCGGTACCGAACACTGAAGCTTTCTTT.

This clonotype occurred a few times. The rearrangement links TRBV7-6 to TRBJ2-5; D is unresolved. Germline V CDR1 and CDR2: SGHVS, FNYEAQ. The germline V and J ends were trimmed by 1 base and 1 base, with 13 bases remaining between them. CDR3 size: 16 residues. The CDR3 coding sequence is TGTGCCAGCAGCTTAGGAACATCGCCCGGCCAAGAGACCCAGTACTTC. Its protein product is CASSLGTSPGQETQYF.

This clonotype was seen a few times. The chain is built from TRBV20-1 and TRBJ2-3; TRBD1 aligns across 7 bases. The CDR3 has 16 amino acids. Germline CDR1 reads DFQATT; CDR2 reads SNEGSKA (reference sequence). V gave up 5 bases and J gave up 2 bases; unmatched junction bases: 13. CDR3 coding DNA: TGCAGTGCTGGAAGGGAAGGGGGCCTCCCCACAGATACGCAGTATTTT. This sequence encodes CSAGREGGLPTDTQYF.

The chain has TRBV27 and TRBJ2-3; TRBD2 matches at 8 bases. Germline V gene lookup returns CDR1 MNHEY and CDR2 SMNVEV (reference sequence). V shed 6 bases and J 2 bases; nucleotides not matched to a gene: 1. The CDR3 length is 13 residues. This CDR3 is CASSGGDTDTQYF. CDR3 nucleotide sequence: TGTGCCAGCAGCGGGGGGGACACAGATACGCAGTATTTT.

The chain carries TRBV24-1 and TRBJ2-7; D is uncertain. The ends were cut back, 4 bases at V and 7 bases at J, with 10 bases in the middle. The germline V gene has CDR1 KGHDR and CDR2 SFDVKD. This CDR3 region has 12 residues. The CDR3 loop reads CATSDLEPEQYF. DNA for the CDR3: TGTGCCACCAGTGACCTCGAGCCGGAGCAGTACTTC.

The chain couples TRBV18 to TRBJ2-4; D unclear. V was pared by 0 bases and J by 1 base, with 13 bases between. Germline loops: CDR1 KGHSH, CDR2 LQKENI. The CDR3 has 17 residues. CDR3 region: CASSPPRWAEAKNIQYF. The CDR3 nucleotides read TGTGCCAGCTCACCACCCCGCTGGGCCGAGGCCAAAAACATTCAGTACTTC.

The chain joins TRBV12-3 or TRBV12-4 to TRBJ2-7; maybe TRBD1 (5 bases). V was trimmed by 7 bases and J by 5 bases, leaving 15 bases between them. The CDR3 extends over 13 amino acids. This chain's CDR3 is CASKRRQSDEQYF. In DNA, the CDR3 is TGTGCCAGCAAGCGCCGACAGTCTGACGAGCAGTACTTC.

V is TRBV9 and J is TRBJ2-2; TRBD1 agrees at 10 bases. V shed 4 bases, J shed 1 base, and the junction held 1 base outside the gene matches. Looked up from germline, CDR1 is SGDLS and CDR2 is YYNGEE. This CDR3 spans 15 amino acids. CDR3 sequence: CASSWTGGNTGELFF. The CDR3 nucleotides read TGTGCCAGCAGCTGGACAGGGGGGAACACCGGGGAGCTGTTTTTT. The variable domain in full, completed from reference TRBV9 and TRBJ2-2, reads DSGVTQTPKHLITATGQRVTLRCSPRSGDLSVYWYQQSLDQGLQFLIQYYNGEERAKGNILERFSAQQFPDLHSELNLSSLELGDSALYFCASSWTGGNTGELFFGEGSRLTVL.

In its sample, this clonotype was seen many times. This chain joins TRBV7-6 and TRBJ2-2, with a weak D call TRBD1 (5 bases). This CDR3 contains 16 residues. CDR1 and CDR2 (germline): SGHVS, FNYEAQ. Trimming removed 1 base from V and 5 bases from J, with 14 bases in between. The CDR3 DNA follows: TGTGCCAGCAGCTTAGGAATCGGATCAGGGACCGGGGAGCTGTTTTTT. This gives the protein CASSLGIGSGTGELFF.

The chain carries TRBV20-1 and TRBJ1-2, with 7 bases matching TRBD1. Germline CDR1 and CDR2: DFQATT and SNEGSKA (reference sequence). This CDR3 comprises 15 residues. V trimming: 0 bases; J trimming: 0 bases; junction bases outside the gene matches: 4. Here the CDR3 reads CSARDYRGANYGYTF. The CDR3 DNA reads TGCAGTGCTAGAGATTACAGGGGAGCTAACTATGGCTACACCTTC.

This clonotype has at least ten counts. The chain couples TRBV6-1 to TRBJ2-1; D remains ambiguous. The CDR3 contains 11 residues. The ends were cut back, 7 bases at V and 8 bases at J, with 9 bases in the middle. Germline CDR1 reads MNHNS; CDR2 reads SASEGT. The CDR3 DNA is TGTGCCAGCACCCCCGGAGATGAGCAGTTCTTC. Translating it yields CASTPGDEQFF.

This chain joins TRBV25-1 and TRBJ2-1, with D possibly matching TRBD2 (7 bases). V shed 2 bases and J shed 9 bases, with 26 bases lying between them. CDR1 and CDR2 (germline): MGHDK, SYGVNS. The CDR3 has 18 residues. CDR3 sequence: CASSEPRAPHREGPEQFF. CDR3 nucleotides: TGTGCCAGCAGTGAACCCAGAGCGCCCCACAGGGAGGGCCCTGAGCAGTTCTTC.

This clonotype was seen ten or more times. The chain recombines TRBV20-1 with TRBJ2-5; 8 bases line up with TRBD2. There are 15 residues in the CDR3. Trimming cost V 5 bases and J 1 base; bases outside gene matches: 9. CDR1 is DFQATT and CDR2 is SNEGSKA in the germline V gene (reference sequence). CDR3 protein: CSASHPGLVQETQYF. CDR3 DNA: TGCAGTGCTTCCCATCCGGGACTAGTCCAAGAGACCCAGTACTTC.

This clonotype was picked up a small number of times. This chain uses TRBV4-2 with TRBJ1-2; D is undetermined. The CDR3 runs to 15 residues. Deletions cut 3 bases from V and 1 base from J, with 12 bases between. CDR1 and CDR2 from the germline V gene are LGHNA and YNFKEQ. The CDR3: CASSHADGDNYGYTF. CDR3 coding DNA: TGTGCCAGCAGCCACGCGGACGGTGATAACTATGGCTACACCTTC.

This clonotype was detected ten times or more. The V gene is TRBV12-5, the J gene TRBJ2-1; the D is unclear. With 1 base removed from V and 1 base from J, the gap between germline ends came to 5 bases. This CDR3 comprises 14 residues. Germline lookup yields CDR1 LGHNT and CDR2 FRNRAP. DNA of the CDR3: TGTGCTAGTGGTTTGGGGTTTTCCTACAATGAGCAGTTCTTC. It specifies CASGLGFSYNEQFF. Looking up the rest from reference TRBV12-5 and TRBJ2-1 gives the full variable domain: DARVTQTPRHKVTEMGQEVTMRCQPILGHNTVFWYRQTMMQGLELLAYFRNRAPLDDSGMPKDRFSAEMPDATLATLKIQPSEPRDSAVYFCASGLGFSYNEQFFGPGTRLTVL.

This clonotype was recorded at least ten times. The J gene is TRBJ1-5, the V gene TRBV27, with D hard to call. The V gene lost 5 bases and the J gene lost 6 bases, with 17 bases spanning the gap. Looked up from germline, CDR1 is MNHEY and CDR2 is SMNVEV (reference sequence). The CDR3 runs 15 residues. CDR3 in amino acids: CASSKSDRKGQPQHF. DNA for the CDR3: TGTGCCAGCAGTAAATCGGACCGGAAAGGTCAGCCCCAGCATTTT.

The sample holds a few counts of this clonotype. The chain employs TRBV30 and TRBJ2-7; D is perhaps TRBD2 (6 bases). The CDR3 consists of 16 residues. V lost 4 bases and J lost 0, with 19 bases in between. CDR1 GTSNPN and CDR2 SVGIG come from the germline V gene (reference sequence). CDR3 sequence (DNA): TGTGCCTGGACTAATCGGGACTCCAGTTACTCCTACGAGCAGTACTTC. It is translated as CAWTNRDSSYSYEQYF.

This chain joins TRBV7-9 and TRBJ1-1; D remains ambiguous. The CDR3 sequence is 12 residues long. Trimming removed 4 bases at V and 6 bases at J, with 9 bases between. Germline CDR1 SEHNR, CDR2 FQNEAQ (reference sequence). CDR3 region: CASSSFRAEAFF. The CDR3 region has the DNA TGTGCCAGCAGCTCGTTTCGAGCTGAAGCTTTCTTT.